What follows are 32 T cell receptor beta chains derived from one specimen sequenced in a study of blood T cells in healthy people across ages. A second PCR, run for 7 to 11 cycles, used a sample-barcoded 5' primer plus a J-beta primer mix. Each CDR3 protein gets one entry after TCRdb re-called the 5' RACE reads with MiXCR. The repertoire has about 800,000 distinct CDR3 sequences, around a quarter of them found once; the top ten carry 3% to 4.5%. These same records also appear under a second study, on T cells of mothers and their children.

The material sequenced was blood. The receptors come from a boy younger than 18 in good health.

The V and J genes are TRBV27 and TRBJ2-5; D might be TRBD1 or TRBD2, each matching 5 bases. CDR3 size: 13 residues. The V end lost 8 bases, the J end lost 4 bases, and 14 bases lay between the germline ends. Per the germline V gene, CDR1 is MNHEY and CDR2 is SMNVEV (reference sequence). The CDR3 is CASRGEGRETQYF. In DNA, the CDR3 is TGTGCCAGCCGGGGCGAAGGGCGAGAGACCCAGTACTTC.

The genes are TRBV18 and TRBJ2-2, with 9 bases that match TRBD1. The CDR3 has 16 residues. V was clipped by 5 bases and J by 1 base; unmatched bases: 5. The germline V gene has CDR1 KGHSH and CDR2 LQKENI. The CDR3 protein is CASSSTTGGNTGELFF. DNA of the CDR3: TGTGCCAGCTCATCTACGACAGGGGGGAACACCGGGGAGCTGTTTTTT.

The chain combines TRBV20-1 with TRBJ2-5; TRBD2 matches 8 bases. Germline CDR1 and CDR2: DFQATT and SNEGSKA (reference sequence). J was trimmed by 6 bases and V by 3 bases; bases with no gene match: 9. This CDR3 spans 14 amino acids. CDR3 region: CSASPQREPQTQYF. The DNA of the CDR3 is TGCAGTGCTAGTCCCCAGCGGGAGCCGCAGACCCAGTACTTC.

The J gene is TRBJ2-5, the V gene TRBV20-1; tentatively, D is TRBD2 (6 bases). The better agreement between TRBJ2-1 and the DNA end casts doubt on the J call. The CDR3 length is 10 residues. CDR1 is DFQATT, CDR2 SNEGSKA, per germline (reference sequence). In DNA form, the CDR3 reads TGCAGCGCCCCGGGGGATGAGCAGTTCTTC. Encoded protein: CSAPGDEQFF.

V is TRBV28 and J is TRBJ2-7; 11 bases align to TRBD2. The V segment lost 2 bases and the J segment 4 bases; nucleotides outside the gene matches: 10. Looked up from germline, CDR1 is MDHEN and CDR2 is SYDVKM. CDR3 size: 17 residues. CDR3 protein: CASSLVVILAGAYEQYF. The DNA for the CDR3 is TGTGCCAGCAGTTTAGTTGTAATACTAGCGGGAGCATACGAGCAGTACTTC.

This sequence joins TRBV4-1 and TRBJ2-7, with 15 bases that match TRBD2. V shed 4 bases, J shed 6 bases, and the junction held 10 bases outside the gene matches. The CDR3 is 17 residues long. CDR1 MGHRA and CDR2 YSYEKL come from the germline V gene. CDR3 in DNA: TGCGCCAGCAGCCTGGGACTAGCGGGAGGTTTTAGTGGCGAGCAGTACTTC. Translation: CASSLGLAGGFSGEQYF.

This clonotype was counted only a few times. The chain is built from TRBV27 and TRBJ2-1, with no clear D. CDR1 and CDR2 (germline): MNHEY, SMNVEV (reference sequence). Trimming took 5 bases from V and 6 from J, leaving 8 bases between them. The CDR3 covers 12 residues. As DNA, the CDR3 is TGTGCCAGCAGTGGGATTTCCAATGAGCAGTTCTTC. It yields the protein CASSGISNEQFF.

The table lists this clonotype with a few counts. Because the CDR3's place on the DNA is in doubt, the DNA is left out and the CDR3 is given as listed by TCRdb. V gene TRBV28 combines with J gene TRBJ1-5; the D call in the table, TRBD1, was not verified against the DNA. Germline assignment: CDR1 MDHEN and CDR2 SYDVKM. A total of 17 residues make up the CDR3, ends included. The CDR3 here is CASNLVRLGMGRQPQHF.

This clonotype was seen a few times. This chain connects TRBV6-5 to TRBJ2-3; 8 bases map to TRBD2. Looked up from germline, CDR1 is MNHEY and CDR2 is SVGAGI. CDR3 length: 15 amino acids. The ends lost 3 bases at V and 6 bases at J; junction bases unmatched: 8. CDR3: CASSYQPGGRDTQYF. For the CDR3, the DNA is TGTGCCAGCAGTTATCAACCGGGGGGGCGGGATACGCAGTATTTT.

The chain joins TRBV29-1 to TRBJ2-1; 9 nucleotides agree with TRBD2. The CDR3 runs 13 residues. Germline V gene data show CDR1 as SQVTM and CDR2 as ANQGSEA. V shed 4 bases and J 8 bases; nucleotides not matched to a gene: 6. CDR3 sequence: CSVAGTSKDEQFF. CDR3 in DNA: TGCAGCGTTGCAGGGACTAGCAAGGATGAGCAGTTCTTC.

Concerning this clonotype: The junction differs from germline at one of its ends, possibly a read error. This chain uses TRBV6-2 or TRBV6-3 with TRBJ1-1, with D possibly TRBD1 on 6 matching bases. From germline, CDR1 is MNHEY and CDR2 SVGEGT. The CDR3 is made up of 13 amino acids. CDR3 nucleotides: TGTGCCAGCAGTTTCGACAGGATCACTGAGGCTTTCTTT. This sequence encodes CASSFDRITEAFF.

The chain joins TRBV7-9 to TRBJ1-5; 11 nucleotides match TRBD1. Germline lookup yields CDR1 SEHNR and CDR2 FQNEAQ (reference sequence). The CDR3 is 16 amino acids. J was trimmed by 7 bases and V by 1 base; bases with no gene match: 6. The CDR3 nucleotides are TGTGCCAGCAGCTTAGGGACAGGGGGCGTCGGGCAGCCCCAGCATTTT. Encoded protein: CASSLGTGGVGQPQHF.

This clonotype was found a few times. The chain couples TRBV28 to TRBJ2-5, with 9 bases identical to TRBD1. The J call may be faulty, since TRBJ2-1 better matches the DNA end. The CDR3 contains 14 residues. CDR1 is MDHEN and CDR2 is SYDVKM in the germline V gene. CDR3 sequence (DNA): TGTGCCACCCTCCGGGACAGGGTAAATAGTGAGCAGTTCTTC. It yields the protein CATLRDRVNSEQFF.

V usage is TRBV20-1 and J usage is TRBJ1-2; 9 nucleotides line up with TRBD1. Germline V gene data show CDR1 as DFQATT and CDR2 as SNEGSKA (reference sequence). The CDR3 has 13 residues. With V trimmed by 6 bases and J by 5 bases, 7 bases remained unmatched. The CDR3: CSAPGTGMYGYTF. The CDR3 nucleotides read TGCAGTGCGCCAGGGACAGGGATGTATGGCTACACCTTC.

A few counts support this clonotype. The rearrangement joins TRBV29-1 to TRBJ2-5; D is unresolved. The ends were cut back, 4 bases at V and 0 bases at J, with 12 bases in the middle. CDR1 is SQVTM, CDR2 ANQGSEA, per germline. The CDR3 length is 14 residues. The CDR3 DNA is TGCAGCGTTGTCGCTTTGGGGTACCAAGAGACCCAGTACTTC. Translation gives CSVVALGYQETQYF.

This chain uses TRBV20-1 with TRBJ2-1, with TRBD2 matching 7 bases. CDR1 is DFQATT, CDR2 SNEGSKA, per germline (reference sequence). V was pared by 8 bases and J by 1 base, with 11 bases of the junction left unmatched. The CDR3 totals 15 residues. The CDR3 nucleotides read TGCAGTCCGAGGGAGGCTAGCGGATCCTACAATGAGCAGTTCTTC. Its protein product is CSPREASGSYNEQFF.

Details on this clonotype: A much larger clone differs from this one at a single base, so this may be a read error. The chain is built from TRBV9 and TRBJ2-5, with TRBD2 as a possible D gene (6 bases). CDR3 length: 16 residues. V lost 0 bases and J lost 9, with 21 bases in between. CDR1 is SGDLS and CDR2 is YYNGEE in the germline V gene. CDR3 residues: CASSVDGVAGTEAQYF. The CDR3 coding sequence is TGTGCCAGCAGCGTAGATGGCGTAGCAGGGACTGAGGCCCAGTACTTC.

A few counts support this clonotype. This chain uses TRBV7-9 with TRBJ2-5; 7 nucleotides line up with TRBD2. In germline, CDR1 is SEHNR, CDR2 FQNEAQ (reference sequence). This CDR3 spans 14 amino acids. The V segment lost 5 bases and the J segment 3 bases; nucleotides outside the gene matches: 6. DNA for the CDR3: TGTGCCAGCAGCACCGGGACTACTAAAGAGACCCAGTACTTC. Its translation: CASSTGTTKETQYF. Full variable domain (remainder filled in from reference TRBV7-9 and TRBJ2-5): DTGVSQNPRHKITKRGQNVTFRCDPISEHNRLYWYRQTLGQGPEFLTYFQNEAQLEKSRLLSDRFSAERPKGSFSTLEIQRTEQGDSAMYLCASSTGTTKETQYFGPGTRLLVL.

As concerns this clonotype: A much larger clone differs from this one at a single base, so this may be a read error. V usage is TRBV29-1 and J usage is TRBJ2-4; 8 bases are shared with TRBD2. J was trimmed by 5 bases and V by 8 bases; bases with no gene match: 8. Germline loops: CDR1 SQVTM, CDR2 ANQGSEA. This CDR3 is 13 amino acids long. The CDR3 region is CSTGTRGENIQYF. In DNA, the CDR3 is TGCAGCACAGGGACTAGGGGAGAAAACATTCAGTACTTC. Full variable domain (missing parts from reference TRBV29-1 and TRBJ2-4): SAVISQKPSRDICQRGTSLTIQCQVDSQVTMMFWYRQQPGQSLTLIATANQGSEATYESGFVIDKFPISRPNLTFSTLTVSNMSPEDSSIYLCSTGTRGENIQYFGAGTRLSVL.

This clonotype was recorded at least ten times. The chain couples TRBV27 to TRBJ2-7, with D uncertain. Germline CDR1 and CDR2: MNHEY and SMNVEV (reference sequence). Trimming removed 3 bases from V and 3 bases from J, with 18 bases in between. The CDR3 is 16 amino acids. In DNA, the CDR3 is TGTGCCAGCAGTTTTCGGACGGGCGGAGCCTACTACGAGCAGTACTTC. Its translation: CASSFRTGGAYYEQYF.

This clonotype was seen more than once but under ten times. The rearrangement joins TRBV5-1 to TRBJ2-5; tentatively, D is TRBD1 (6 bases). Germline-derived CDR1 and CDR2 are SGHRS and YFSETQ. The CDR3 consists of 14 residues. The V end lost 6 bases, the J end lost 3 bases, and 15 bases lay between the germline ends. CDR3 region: CASKLGGTEETQYF. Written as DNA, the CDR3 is TGCGCCAGCAAGCTAGGGGGTACGGAAGAGACCCAGTACTTC.

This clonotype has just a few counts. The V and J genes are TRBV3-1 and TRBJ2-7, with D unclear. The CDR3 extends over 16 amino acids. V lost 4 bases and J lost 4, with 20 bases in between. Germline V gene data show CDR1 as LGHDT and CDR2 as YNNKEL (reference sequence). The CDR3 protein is CASSREWQAQYYEQYF. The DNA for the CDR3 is TGTGCCAGCAGCCGAGAGTGGCAGGCGCAATATTACGAGCAGTACTTC.

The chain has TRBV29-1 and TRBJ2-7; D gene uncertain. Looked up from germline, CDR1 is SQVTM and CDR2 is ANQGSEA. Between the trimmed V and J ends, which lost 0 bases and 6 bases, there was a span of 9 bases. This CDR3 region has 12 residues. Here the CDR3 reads CSVEDLGSEQYF. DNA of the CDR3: TGCAGCGTTGAAGATCTGGGATCCGAGCAGTACTTC.

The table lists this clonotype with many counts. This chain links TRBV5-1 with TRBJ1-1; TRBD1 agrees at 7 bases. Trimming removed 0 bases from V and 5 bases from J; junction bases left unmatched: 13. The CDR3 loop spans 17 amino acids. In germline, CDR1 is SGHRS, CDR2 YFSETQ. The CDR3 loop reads CASSLEGGRGRRTEAFF. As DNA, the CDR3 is TGCGCCAGCAGCTTGGAGGGCGGTAGGGGGCGGCGGACTGAAGCTTTCTTT.

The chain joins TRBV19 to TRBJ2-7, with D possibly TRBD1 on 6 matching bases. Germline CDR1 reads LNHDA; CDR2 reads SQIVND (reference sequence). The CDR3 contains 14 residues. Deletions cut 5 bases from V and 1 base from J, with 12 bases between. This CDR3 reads CASSYCGTSYEQYF. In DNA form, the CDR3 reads TGTGCCAGTAGTTACTGTGGGACATCCTACGAGCAGTACTTC. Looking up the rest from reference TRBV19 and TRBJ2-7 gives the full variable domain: DGGITQSPKYLFRKEGQNVTLSCEQNLNHDAMYWYRQDPGQGLRLIYYSQIVNDFQKGDIAEGYSVSREKKESFPLTVTSAQKNPTAFYLCASSYCGTSYEQYFGPGTRLTVT.

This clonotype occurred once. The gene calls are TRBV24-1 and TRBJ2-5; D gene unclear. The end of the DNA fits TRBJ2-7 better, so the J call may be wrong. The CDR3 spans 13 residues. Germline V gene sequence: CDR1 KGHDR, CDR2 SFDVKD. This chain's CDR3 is CATSDFLGYEQYF. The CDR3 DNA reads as TGTGCCACCAGTGATTTTTTGGGGTACGAGCAGTACTTC.

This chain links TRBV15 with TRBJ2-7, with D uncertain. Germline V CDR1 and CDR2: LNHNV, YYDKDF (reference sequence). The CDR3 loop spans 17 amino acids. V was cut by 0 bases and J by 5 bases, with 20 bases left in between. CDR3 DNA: TGTGCCACCAGCAGAGATAGTAGGACGGAACCTTGGGACGAGCAGTACTTC. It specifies CATSRDSRTEPWDEQYF.

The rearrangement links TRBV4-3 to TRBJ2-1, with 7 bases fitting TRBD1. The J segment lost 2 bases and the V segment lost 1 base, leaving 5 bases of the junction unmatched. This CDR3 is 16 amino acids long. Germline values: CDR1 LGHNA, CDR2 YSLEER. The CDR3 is CASSQGATGPYNEQFF. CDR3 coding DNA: TGCGCCAGCAGCCAAGGGGCGACAGGGCCCTACAATGAGCAGTTCTTC.

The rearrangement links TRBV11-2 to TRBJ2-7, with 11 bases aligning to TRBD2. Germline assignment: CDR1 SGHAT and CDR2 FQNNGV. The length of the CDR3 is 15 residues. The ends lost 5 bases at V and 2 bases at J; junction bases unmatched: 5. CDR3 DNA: TGTGCCAGCAGCATCGGACTAGCGGGTACCTACGAGCAGTACTTC. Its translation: CASSIGLAGTYEQYF.

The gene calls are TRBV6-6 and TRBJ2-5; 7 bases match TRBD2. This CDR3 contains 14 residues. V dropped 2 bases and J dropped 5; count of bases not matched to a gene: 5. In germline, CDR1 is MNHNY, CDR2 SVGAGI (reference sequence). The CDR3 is CASSYGGVGETQYF. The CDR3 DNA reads TGTGCCAGCAGTTACGGGGGGGTGGGGGAGACCCAGTACTTC.

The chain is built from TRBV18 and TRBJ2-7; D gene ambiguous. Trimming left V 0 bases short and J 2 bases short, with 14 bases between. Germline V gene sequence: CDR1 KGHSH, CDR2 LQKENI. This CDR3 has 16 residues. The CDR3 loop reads CASSPPIGPQTYEQYF. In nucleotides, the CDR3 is TGTGCCAGCTCACCACCGATCGGACCGCAGACCTACGAGCAGTACTTC.

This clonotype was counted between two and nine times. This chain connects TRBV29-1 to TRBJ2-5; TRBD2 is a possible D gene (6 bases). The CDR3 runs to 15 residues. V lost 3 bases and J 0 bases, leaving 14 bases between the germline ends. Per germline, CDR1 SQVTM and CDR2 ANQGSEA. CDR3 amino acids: CSVEWQEGYQETQYF. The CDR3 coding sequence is TGCAGCGTTGAGTGGCAGGAGGGGTACCAAGAGACCCAGTACTTC.